The 13 T cell receptor beta chains in this list originate from one sample, sequenced in a study of blood T cells in healthy people across ages (dated by TCRdb to between 2015 and 2017). Library preparation employed 5' RACE. Sequenced using an Illumina HiSeq 2500. The second PCR ran for about 6 to 11 cycles and used a J-beta primer mix along with a sample-barcoded 5' primer. Using fastp trimming at Q25 and MiXCR clonotype assembly, TCRdb reanalyzed the public sequencing data and kept in-frame beta chains. Each CDR3 protein appears once, grouped with its most common genes and DNA. The sample has around 650,000 distinct CDR3 sequences on record, around 32% of them singletons. Of the sample, 15% falls within the top ten clones. The sequenced material came from blood. The origin of the receptors is an elderly woman in good health. Donor details come from another sample of the same person, matched by shared clones.

The chain joins TRBV29-1 to TRBJ1-1; the D is unclear. Trimming left V 3 bases short and J 5 bases short, with 13 bases between. The CDR3 spans 13 residues. Germline V gives CDR1 SQVTM, CDR2 ANQGSEA. In nucleotides, the CDR3 is TGCAGCGTTGAGAGGGAAGCAAAAACTGAAGCTTTCTTT. It yields the protein CSVEREAKTEAFF.

In this sample, this clonotype turned up many times. A read error may produce the germline difference seen at one junction end. The chain employs TRBV7-2 and TRBJ2-1, with 7 bases that match TRBD2. This CDR3 has 14 residues. Germline V gene data show CDR1 as SGHTA and CDR2 as FQGNSA. CDR3 amino acids: CASSRLAVYDEQFF. CDR3 in DNA: TGTGCCAGCAGCAGACTAGCCGTCTACGATGAGCAGTTCTTC.

This clonotype was observed at least ten times. This sequence joins TRBV28 and TRBJ1-1, with a possible D match to TRBD1 (5 bases). V shed 7 bases and J shed 7 bases, with 13 bases lying between them. Germline CDR1 reads MDHEN; CDR2 reads SYDVKM. The CDR3 covers 12 residues. CDR3 nucleotides: TGTGCCAGCACCTATGACAGCGTTGAAGCTTTCTTT. This encodes CASTYDSVEAFF.

Comments on this clonotype: A much more abundant neighbour one base away suggests this may be a read error. This chain uses TRBV5-6 with TRBJ2-1; tentative D call: TRBD1 (5 bases). The DNA end is a closer match to TRBJ2-7, so the J assignment may be wrong. The length of the CDR3 is 16 residues. Germline V gene lookup returns CDR1 SGHDT and CDR2 YYEEEE. CDR3 in DNA: TGTGCCAGCAGCCACTCCCGGACAAGCTCCTACAATGAGCAGTACTTC. It encodes CASSHSRTSSYNEQYF.

The gene calls are TRBV20-1 and TRBJ2-1, with 10 bases lining up with TRBD1. The CDR3 has 15 residues. Germline CDR1 is DFQATT and CDR2 is SNEGSKA (reference sequence). V lost 2 bases and J lost 8; bases outside the gene matches: 9. CDR3 loop: CSARSTGQGFDEQFF. CDR3 DNA sequence: TGCAGTGCTAGATCGACGGGACAGGGGTTCGATGAGCAGTTCTTC.

The table lists this clonotype with many counts. This chain uses TRBV29-1 with TRBJ1-2; the D gene is possibly TRBD1 (5 bases). The length of the CDR3 is 17 residues. CDR1 is SQVTM, CDR2 ANQGSEA, per germline. V shed 7 bases and J shed 2 bases, with 26 bases lying between them. The chain's CDR3 is CSAWGWSGGKANYGYTF. CDR3 nucleotides: TGCAGCGCCTGGGGCTGGTCGGGGGGAAAGGCAAACTATGGCTACACCTTC.

The chain links TRBV24-1 to TRBJ2-5; D is undetermined. Germline loops: CDR1 KGHDR, CDR2 SFDVKD. This CDR3 comprises 16 residues. The V and J ends lost 2 bases and 11 bases respectively, with 23 bases between them. The CDR3 DNA sequence: TGTGCCACCAGTGATTCAGGCAGAATCCATTACAATGAGCAGTACTTC. It specifies CATSDSGRIHYNEQYF.

There are a few counts of this clonotype. The gene calls are TRBV2 and TRBJ1-2; D gene ambiguous. The germline V gene encodes CDR1 SNHLY and CDR2 FYNNEI. The CDR3 has 14 residues. Trimming cost V 0 bases and J 7 bases, with 12 bases left between them. CDR3 bases: TGTGCCAGCAGTGAAGCACAGCTTTACGGTGGCTACACCTTC. This translates into CASSEAQLYGGYTF. Supplemented by reference TRBV2 and TRBJ1-2, the full variable domain reads EPEVTQTPSHQVTQMGQEVILRCVPISNHLYFYWYRQILGQKVEFLVSFYNNEISEKSEIFDDQFSVERPDGSNFTLKIRSTKLEDSAMYFCASSEAQLYGGYTFGSGTRLTVV.

This clonotype was counted between two and nine times. This rearrangement joins TRBV4-1 to TRBJ1-1; D unresolved. Germline-derived CDR1 and CDR2 are MGHRA and YSYEKL. The CDR3 is made up of 15 amino acids. V lost 3 bases, J lost 1 base, and 12 bases lay in between. CDR3 protein: CASSHGPPANTEAFF. In DNA, the CDR3 is TGCGCCAGCAGCCACGGCCCCCCGGCGAACACTGAAGCTTTCTTT.

This clonotype was recorded a few times. The chain recombines TRBV29-1 with TRBJ1-1, with no clear D. Germline CDR1 reads SQVTM; CDR2 reads ANQGSEA. Deletions cut 6 bases from V and 3 bases from J, with 11 bases between. The CDR3 contains 12 residues. For the CDR3, the DNA is TGCAGCGTAAAGGGAAGGGACACTGAAGCTTTCTTT. Protein: CSVKGRDTEAFF.

This clonotype was detected ten times or more. The J gene is TRBJ1-2, the V gene TRBV28; D unresolved. This CDR3 spans 14 amino acids. V was clipped by 7 bases and J by 2 bases, with 14 bases between them. Per germline, CDR1 MDHEN and CDR2 SYDVKM. The CDR3 reads CASNEDYTNYGYTF. The CDR3 bases are TGTGCCAGCAACGAGGACTACACAAACTATGGCTACACCTTC.

The chain recombines TRBV20-1 with TRBJ1-5, with 8 bases that match TRBD1. CDR3 size: 15 residues. J was trimmed by 2 bases and V by 3 bases; bases with no gene match: 6. Germline assignment: CDR1 DFQATT and CDR2 SNEGSKA (reference sequence). The CDR3 region is CSASLQGGGNQPQHF. The CDR3 DNA reads TGCAGTGCTAGTTTACAGGGGGGAGGCAATCAGCCCCAGCATTTT.

The V and J genes are TRBV10-3 and TRBJ1-2, with a weak D call TRBD1 (6 bases). CDR3 length equals 13 residues. Looked up from germline, CDR1 is ENHRY and CDR2 is SYGVKD. Trimming shortened V by 4 bases and J by 4 bases, and 10 bases separated the two germline ends. The CDR3 protein is CAISVDRCYGYTF. CDR3 sequence (DNA): TGTGCCATCAGTGTCGACAGGTGCTATGGCTACACCTTC.